The 25 T cell receptor beta chains below all came from one sample that was sequenced in a study of blood T cells in healthy people across ages. A second PCR of 7 to 11 cycles used a sample-barcoded 5' primer and a J-beta primer mix. TCRdb used MiXCR to reprocess the 5' RACE reads, holding one entry per CDR3 protein. Found here are 540,000 or so distinct CDR3 sequences, approximately 25% of them singletons; the top ten hold roughly 10%. A further study also used this sample, focusing on T cells of mothers and their children.

Input material: blood. The receptors were gathered from a boy aged 5 to 17 in good health.

This clonotype occurred a few times. The chain employs TRBV25-1 and TRBJ1-5; no clear D. CDR3 length equals 15 residues. The V and J ends lost 1 base and 4 bases respectively, with 11 bases between them. CDR1 is MGHDK and CDR2 is SYGVNS in the germline V gene. CDR3 protein: CASSEFGGLNQPQHF. The CDR3 coding sequence is TGTGCCAGCAGTGAATTTGGCGGACTGAATCAGCCCCAGCATTTT.

The chain recombines TRBV12-3 or TRBV12-4 with TRBJ2-1; D gene unclear. The CDR3 sequence is 14 residues long. V was shortened by 8 bases and J by 0 bases, with 11 bases between the two germline ends. CDR3 in amino acids: CASEVASSYNEQFF. The CDR3 DNA reads as TGTGCCAGCGAGGTCGCAAGCTCCTACAATGAGCAGTTCTTC.

This clonotype was seen repeatedly, ten times or more. The V and J genes are TRBV5-6 and TRBJ1-1; D is uncertain. V was trimmed by 2 bases and J by 1 base, leaving 6 bases between them. The germline CDR1 and CDR2 sequences are SGHDT and YYEEEE. This CDR3 region has 13 residues. The DNA of the CDR3 is TGTGCCAGCAGCTTTTGGGGGAACACTGAAGCTTTCTTT. Protein product: CASSFWGNTEAFF.

This clonotype was seen a handful of times. J is TRBJ2-6 and V is TRBV7-2; TRBD1 is a possible D gene (5 bases). V was trimmed by 2 bases and J by 0 bases, leaving 8 bases between them. The V gene's germline CDR1 is SGHTA and CDR2 FQGNSA. This CDR3 comprises 16 residues. The CDR3 protein is CASSLYRPSGANVLTF. The CDR3 DNA reads TGTGCCAGCAGCTTATACAGGCCCTCTGGGGCCAACGTCCTGACTTTC. Using reference TRBV7-2 and TRBJ2-6 for the parts outside the CDR3, the full variable domain is GAGVSQSPSNKVTEKGKDVELRCDPISGHTALYWYRQSLGQGLEFLIYFQGNSAPDKSGLPSDRFSAERTGGSVSTLTIQRTQQEDSAVYLCASSLYRPSGANVLTFGAGSRLTVL.

This clonotype was seen more than once but under ten times. The chain employs TRBV2 and TRBJ1-2; D not resolved. Germline V gene sequence: CDR1 SNHLY, CDR2 FYNNEI. V lost 10 bases and J 2 bases, leaving 17 bases between the germline ends. The CDR3 spans 14 residues. The DNA of the CDR3 is TGTGCCACCCCTCCGCGCTTCACGAACTATGGCTACACCTTC. It yields the protein CATPPRFTNYGYTF.

This clonotype was counted a few times. The rearrangement links TRBV7-2 to TRBJ2-5; 14 positions match TRBD2. The trim removed 6 bases at V and 5 bases at J, leaving 8 bases unmatched. This CDR3 is 16 amino acids long. The germline V gene has CDR1 SGHTA and CDR2 FQGNSA. In nucleotides, the CDR3 is TGTGCCAGCAGTCAGGGACTAGCGGGAGCGAGGGAGACCCAGTACTTC. Protein product: CASSQGLAGARETQYF.

The rearrangement links TRBV28 to TRBJ1-6; a possible D gene is TRBD1 (5 bases). The V end was cut by 3 bases, the J end by 8 bases, with 17 bases between. Germline CDR1 reads MDHEN; CDR2 reads SYDVKM. The length of the CDR3 is 16 residues. The CDR3 DNA reads as TGTGCCAGCAGTTTCCTCACCGGGACGGAGGATTCACCCCTCCACTTT. This encodes CASSFLTGTEDSPLHF.

The V gene is TRBV27, the J gene TRBJ2-7; the D is unclear. The CDR3 length is 14 residues. V lost 6 bases, J lost 4 bases, and 16 bases lay in between. Germline-derived CDR1 and CDR2 are MNHEY and SMNVEV (reference sequence). For the CDR3, the DNA is TGTGCCAGCAGCTACGGCTTTCAATCTTACGAGCAGTACTTC. It translates to CASSYGFQSYEQYF.

This chain connects TRBV28 to TRBJ2-7; TRBD1 matches 10 bases. CDR1 and CDR2 (germline): MDHEN, SYDVKM. This CDR3 region has 15 residues. Unmatched junction bases numbered 10, after V lost 7 bases and J lost 4 bases. The CDR3 here is CASTAPGQGKYEQYF. The CDR3 DNA sequence: TGTGCCAGCACCGCCCCGGGACAGGGGAAATACGAGCAGTACTTC.

V is TRBV28 and J is TRBJ1-1, with no clear D. The CDR3 sequence is 10 residues long. V lost 7 bases, J lost 3 bases, and 3 bases lay in between. Germline CDR1 is MDHEN and CDR2 is SYDVKM. The CDR3 DNA follows: TGTGCCAGCAAGGACACTGAAGCTTTCTTT. It codes for CASKDTEAFF. The whole variable domain, filled in from reference TRBV28 and TRBJ1-1, reads DVKVTQSSRYLVKRTGEKVFLECVQDMDHENMFWYRQDPGLGLRLIYFSYDVKMKEKGDIPEGYSVSREKKERFSLILESASTNQTSMYLCASKDTEAFFGQGTRLTVV.

In this sample, this clonotype turned up a few times. CDR3 sequence reads: CASSRTEGYATFF. CDR3 nucleotides: TGTGCCAGCAGCCGTACGGAAGGTTATGCGACTTTCTTT. V usage is TRBV6-5 and J usage is TRBJ1-1; D remains ambiguous. There are 13 residues in the CDR3. Germline CDR1 and CDR2: MNHEY and SVGAGI. V gave up 6 bases and J gave up 12 bases, with 20 bases separating them.

V gene TRBV2 combines with J gene TRBJ2-4; D is unresolved. Looked up from germline, CDR1 is SNHLY and CDR2 is FYNNEI. The CDR3 extends over 16 amino acids. V lost 11 bases and J lost 3, with 23 bases in between. The CDR3 bases are TGTGCCGGGTTGTGGGCTACGGGCTCAGACAAAAACATTCAGTACTTC. Residues: CAGLWATGSDKNIQYF.

In its sample, this clonotype was seen many times. The chain carries TRBV18 and TRBJ2-5; no clear D gene. The V end lost 5 bases, the J end lost 1 base, and 11 bases lay between the germline ends. CDR3 length equals 14 residues. CDR1 is KGHSH and CDR2 is LQKENI in the germline V gene. This chain's CDR3 is CASSSSGPQETQYF. In nucleotides, the CDR3 is TGTGCCAGCTCATCTAGTGGACCCCAAGAGACCCAGTACTTC.

This clonotype occurred a few times. The chain carries TRBV28 and TRBJ2-2; D ambiguous. CDR1 and CDR2 from the germline V gene are MDHEN and SYDVKM. Deletions cut 6 bases from V and 4 bases from J, with 9 bases between. There are 13 residues in the CDR3. The CDR3 DNA sequence: TGTGCCAGCAGCTTCCGACTCACCGGGGAGCTGTTTTTT. Protein sequence: CASSFRLTGELFF.

The chain carries TRBV9 and TRBJ2-3, with TRBD2 matching over 7 bases. The length of the CDR3 is 16 residues. The V segment lost 0 bases and the J segment 2 bases; nucleotides outside the gene matches: 6. Germline CDR1 is SGDLS and CDR2 is YYNGEE. CDR3 protein: CASSVGLSGVTDTQYF. The CDR3 DNA reads TGTGCCAGCAGCGTAGGCCTCAGCGGGGTCACAGATACGCAGTATTTT.

This rearrangement joins TRBV9 to TRBJ2-3, with no clear D. CDR3 length: 14 residues. Between the trimmed V and J ends, which lost 4 bases and 3 bases, there was a span of 12 bases. CDR1 and CDR2 (germline): SGDLS, YYNGEE. The CDR3 here is CASSPPMGTDTQYF. Written as DNA, the CDR3 is TGTGCCAGCAGCCCCCCTATGGGTACAGATACGCAGTATTTT.

The chain links TRBV7-2 to TRBJ2-2; D might be TRBD1 (5 bases). The CDR3 spans 14 residues. Germline CDR1 and CDR2: SGHTA and FQGNSA. Trimming shortened V by 3 bases and J by 6 bases, and 11 bases separated the two germline ends. CDR3 sequence (DNA): TGTGCCAGCAGCTTCGCAGGGAATGCCGGGGAGCTGTTTTTT. As protein: CASSFAGNAGELFF.

In its sample, this clonotype was seen a few times. The chain uses TRBV24-1 and TRBJ2-5; D not resolved. In germline, CDR1 is KGHDR, CDR2 SFDVKD. The length of the CDR3 is 12 residues. Trimming cost V 1 base and J 7 bases, with 6 bases left between them. CDR3 loop: CATSDFEATQYF. DNA of the CDR3: TGTGCCACCAGTGATTTTGAGGCGACCCAGTACTTC.

This clonotype was detected a few times. V and J are TRBV29-1 and TRBJ1-1; 7 bases are a match to TRBD1. This CDR3 region has 12 residues. Germline V gene data show CDR1 as SQVTM and CDR2 as ANQGSEA. Losses at the gene ends were 2 bases for V and 4 bases for J; bases not matched to a gene: 1. The CDR3 loop reads CSVEQGVTEAFF. In DNA form, the CDR3 reads TGCAGCGTTGAACAGGGGGTCACTGAAGCTTTCTTT.

This clonotype was seen a handful of times. The chain carries TRBV20-1 and TRBJ2-7; 8 bases align to TRBD2. CDR3 size: 16 residues. In germline, CDR1 is DFQATT, CDR2 SNEGSKA (reference sequence). Germline trimming cut 5 bases from V and 3 bases from J; bases unmatched to any gene: 15. The CDR3 sequence is CSAGYTGGEWGYEQYF. The CDR3 nucleotides read TGCAGTGCTGGATACACCGGGGGGGAGTGGGGCTACGAGCAGTACTTC.

This clonotype has more than one count but fewer than ten. The genes are TRBV12-3 or TRBV12-4 and TRBJ2-1, with 7 bases matching TRBD1. The assigned J gene may be wrong: the sequence end matches TRBJ2-7 better. The CDR3 covers 14 residues. CDR3 protein: CASRRGPGIHEQYF. The CDR3 nucleotides are TGTGCCAGCAGGAGGGGGCCAGGTATCCACGAGCAGTACTTC.

The chain is built from TRBV9 and TRBJ2-1; 9 nucleotides match TRBD2. Germline values: CDR1 SGDLS, CDR2 YYNGEE. The V segment lost 0 bases and the J segment 4 bases; nucleotides outside the gene matches: 5. The CDR3 is made up of 16 amino acids. CDR3 sequence (DNA): TGTGCCAGCAGCGTAGAGGCGGGAGGGCGGTACAATGAGCAGTTCTTC. Translated: CASSVEAGGRYNEQFF. The variable domain in full, completed from reference TRBV9 and TRBJ2-1, reads DSGVTQTPKHLITATGQRVTLRCSPRSGDLSVYWYQQSLDQGLQFLIQYYNGEERAKGNILERFSAQQFPDLHSELNLSSLELGDSALYFCASSVEAGGRYNEQFFGPGTRLTVL.

The chain combines TRBV4-3 with TRBJ2-6; the match to TRBD1 covers 10 bases. CDR3 size: 19 residues. Germline lookup yields CDR1 LGHNA and CDR2 YSLEER. Unmatched junction bases numbered 8, after V lost 0 bases and J lost 3 bases. CDR3 amino acids: CASSQEPPDRGLGANVLTF. DNA for the CDR3: TGCGCCAGCAGCCAAGAGCCCCCTGACAGGGGGCTTGGGGCCAACGTCCTGACTTTC.

The sample holds many counts of this clonotype. The V call is TRBV7-9, the J call TRBJ2-7; 9 bases line up with TRBD1. The CDR3 covers 19 residues. Germline CDR1 and CDR2: SEHNR and FQNEAQ (reference sequence). V shed 4 bases, J shed 3 bases, and the junction held 19 bases outside the gene matches. CDR3: CASSYRGGRLGQGYYEQYF. DNA of the CDR3: TGTGCCAGCAGCTACAGAGGTGGTCGTTTGGGACAGGGCTACTACGAGCAGTACTTC.

This sequence joins TRBV7-8 and TRBJ2-5; TRBD2 aligns across 10 bases. CDR3 length: 16 residues. Germline V gene data show CDR1 as SGHVS and CDR2 as FQNEAQ. The V gene end was trimmed by 1 base and the J gene end by 5 bases; junction bases not matched to a gene: 7. Here the CDR3 DNA reads TGTGCCAGCAGCTTAGTCAGCGGGGGGGCCGGGGAGACCCAGTACTTC. Translation gives CASSLVSGGAGETQYF.